This T cell receptor beta chain was identified during a study of CD8 T cells in acute hepatitis C reinfection. The time point was: naive CD8 control sorted from an acute-time-point sample. The data were produced by immunoSEQ multiplex PCR, yet TCRdb's version contains in-frame clones alone and is incomplete. This table has 38,000 or so clones, 87% appearing once. The trim removed 4 bases at V and 6 bases at J, leaving 9 bases unmatched. From germline, CDR1 is SGDLS and CDR2 YYNGEE. CDR3 length equals 15 residues. Sequenced material: naive CD8+ T cells from PBMCs. This clonotype originated in a man aged 30 to 39 with chronic hepatitis C. The chain carries TRBV9 and TRBJ2-7; 11 bases are shared with TRBD1. The CDR3 loop is CASSHSGTGGGEQYF. For the CDR3, the DNA is TGTGCCAGCAGCCACTCCGGGACAGGGGGTGGCGAGCAGTACTTC.